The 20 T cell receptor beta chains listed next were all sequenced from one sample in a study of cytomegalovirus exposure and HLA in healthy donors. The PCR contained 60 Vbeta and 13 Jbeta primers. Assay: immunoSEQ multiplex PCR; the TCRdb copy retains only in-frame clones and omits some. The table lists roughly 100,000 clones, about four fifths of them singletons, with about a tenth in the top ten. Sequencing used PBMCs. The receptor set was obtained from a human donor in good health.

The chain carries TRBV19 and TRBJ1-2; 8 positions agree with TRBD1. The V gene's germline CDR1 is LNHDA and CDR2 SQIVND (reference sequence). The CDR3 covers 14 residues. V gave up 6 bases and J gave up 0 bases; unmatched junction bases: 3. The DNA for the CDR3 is TGTGCCAGTAGGGGACAGGACACTAACTATGGCTACACCTTC. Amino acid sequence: CASRGQDTNYGYTF.

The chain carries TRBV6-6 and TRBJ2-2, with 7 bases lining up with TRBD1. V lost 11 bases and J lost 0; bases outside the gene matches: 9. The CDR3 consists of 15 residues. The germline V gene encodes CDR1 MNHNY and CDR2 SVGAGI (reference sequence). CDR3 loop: CAGSTGLANTGELFF. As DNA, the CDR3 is TGTGCCGGTTCGACAGGGCTCGCGAACACCGGGGAGCTGTTTTTT.

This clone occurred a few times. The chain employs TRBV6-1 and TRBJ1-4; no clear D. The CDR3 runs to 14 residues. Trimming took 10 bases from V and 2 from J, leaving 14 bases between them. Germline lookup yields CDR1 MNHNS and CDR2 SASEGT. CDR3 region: CATTSGWTNEKLFF. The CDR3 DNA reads TGTGCCACCACCAGTGGTTGGACTAATGAAAAACTGTTTTTT.

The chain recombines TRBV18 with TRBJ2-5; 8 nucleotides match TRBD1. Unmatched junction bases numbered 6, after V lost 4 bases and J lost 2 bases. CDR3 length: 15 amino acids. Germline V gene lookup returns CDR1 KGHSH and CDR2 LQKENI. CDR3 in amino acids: CASSLGQGLQETQYF. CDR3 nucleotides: TGTGCCAGCTCACTAGGACAGGGACTGCAAGAGACCCAGTACTTC.

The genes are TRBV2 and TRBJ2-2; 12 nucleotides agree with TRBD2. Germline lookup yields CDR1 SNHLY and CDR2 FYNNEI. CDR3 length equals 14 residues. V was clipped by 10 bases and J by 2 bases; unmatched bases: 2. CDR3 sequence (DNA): TGTGCCACACTAGCGGGGGGAAACACCGGGGAGCTGTTTTTT. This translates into CATLAGGNTGELFF.

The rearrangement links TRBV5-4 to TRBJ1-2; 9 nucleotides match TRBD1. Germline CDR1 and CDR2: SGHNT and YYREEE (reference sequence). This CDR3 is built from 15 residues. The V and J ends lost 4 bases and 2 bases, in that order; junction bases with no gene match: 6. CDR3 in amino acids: CASSDYRGPNYGYTF. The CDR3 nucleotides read TGTGCCAGCAGCGACTACAGGGGGCCGAACTATGGCTACACCTTC.

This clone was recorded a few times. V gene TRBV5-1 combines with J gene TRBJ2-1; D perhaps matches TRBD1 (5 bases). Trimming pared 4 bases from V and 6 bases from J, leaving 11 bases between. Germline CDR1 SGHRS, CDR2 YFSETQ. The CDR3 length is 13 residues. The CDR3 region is CASSVVGANEQFF. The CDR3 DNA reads TGCGCCAGCAGCGTCGTTGGGGCCAATGAGCAGTTCTTC.

CDR3 protein: CASSLGPGGYQETQYF. The CDR3 coding sequence is TGTGCCAGCAGCTTAGGTCCAGGGGGGTACCAAGAGACCCAGTACTTC. The rearrangement uses TRBV7-8 and TRBJ2-5, with D tentatively TRBD1 (7 bases). CDR1 is SGHVS and CDR2 is FQNEAQ in the germline V gene. This CDR3 spans 16 amino acids. Trimming removed 1 base at V and 0 bases at J, with 12 bases between. Complete variable domain (other parts from reference TRBV7-8 and TRBJ2-5): GAGVSQSPRYKVAKRGQDVALRCDPISGHVSLFWYQQALGQGPEFLTYFQNEAQLDKSGLPSDRFFAERPEGSVSTLKIQRTQQEDSAVYLCASSLGPGGYQETQYFGPGTRLLVL.

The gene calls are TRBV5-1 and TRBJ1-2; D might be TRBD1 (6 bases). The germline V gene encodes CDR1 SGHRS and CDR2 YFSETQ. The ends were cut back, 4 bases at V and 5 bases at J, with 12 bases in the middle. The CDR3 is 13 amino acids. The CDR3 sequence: CASSHSDSYGYTF. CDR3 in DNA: TGCGCCAGCAGCCACTCGGACAGTTATGGCTACACCTTC. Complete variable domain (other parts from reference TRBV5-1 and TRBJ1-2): KAGVTQTPRYLIKTRGQQVTLSCSPISGHRSVSWYQQTPGQGLQFLFEYFSETQRNKGNFPGRFSGRQFSNSRSEMNVSTLELGDSALYLCASSHSDSYGYTFGSGTRLTVV.

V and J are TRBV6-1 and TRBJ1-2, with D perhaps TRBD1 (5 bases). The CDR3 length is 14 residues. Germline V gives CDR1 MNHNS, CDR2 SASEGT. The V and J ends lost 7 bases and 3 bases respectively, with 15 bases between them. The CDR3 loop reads CASTYRGQHYGYTF. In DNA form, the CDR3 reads TGTGCCAGCACCTACCGAGGACAACACTATGGCTACACCTTC.

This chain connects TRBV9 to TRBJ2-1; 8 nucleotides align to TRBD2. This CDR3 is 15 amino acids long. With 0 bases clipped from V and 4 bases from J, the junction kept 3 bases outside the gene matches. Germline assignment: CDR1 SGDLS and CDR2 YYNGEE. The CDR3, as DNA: TGTGCCAGCAGCGTAGATAGCGGGGCATACAATGAGCAGTTCTTC. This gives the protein CASSVDSGAYNEQFF.

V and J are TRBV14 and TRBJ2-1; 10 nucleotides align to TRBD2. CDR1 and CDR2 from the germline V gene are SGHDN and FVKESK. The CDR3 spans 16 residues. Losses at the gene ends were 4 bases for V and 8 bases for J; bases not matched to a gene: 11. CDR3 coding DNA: TGTGCCAGCAGCCTAGCTAGCGGGAGATTAGTCGATGAGCAGTTCTTC. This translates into CASSLASGRLVDEQFF. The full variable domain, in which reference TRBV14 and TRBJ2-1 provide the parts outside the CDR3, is EAGVTQFPSHSVIEKGQTVTLRCDPISGHDNLYWYRRVMGKEIKFLLHFVKESKQDESGMPNNRFLAERTGGTYSTLKVQPAELEDSGVYFCASSLASGRLVDEQFFGPGTRLTVL.

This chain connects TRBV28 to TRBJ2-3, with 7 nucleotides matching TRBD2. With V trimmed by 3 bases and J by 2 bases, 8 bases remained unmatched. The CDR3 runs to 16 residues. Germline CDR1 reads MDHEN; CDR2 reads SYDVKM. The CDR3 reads CASSFFGGGITDTQYF. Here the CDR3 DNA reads TGTGCCAGCAGTTTTTTTGGGGGGGGGATCACAGATACGCAGTATTTT.

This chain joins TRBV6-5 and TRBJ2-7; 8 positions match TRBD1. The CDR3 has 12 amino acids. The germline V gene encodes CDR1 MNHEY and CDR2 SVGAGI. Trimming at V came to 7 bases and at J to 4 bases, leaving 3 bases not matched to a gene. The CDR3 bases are TGTGCCAGCACTACAGGGGGTTACGAGCAGTACTTC. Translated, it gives CASTTGGYEQYF.

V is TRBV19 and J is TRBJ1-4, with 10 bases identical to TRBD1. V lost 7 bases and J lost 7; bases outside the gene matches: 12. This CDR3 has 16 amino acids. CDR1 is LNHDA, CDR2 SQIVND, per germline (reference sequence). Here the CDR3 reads CASKRQGANEREKLFF. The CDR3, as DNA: TGTGCCAGTAAAAGACAGGGGGCGAACGAACGTGAAAAACTGTTTTTT.

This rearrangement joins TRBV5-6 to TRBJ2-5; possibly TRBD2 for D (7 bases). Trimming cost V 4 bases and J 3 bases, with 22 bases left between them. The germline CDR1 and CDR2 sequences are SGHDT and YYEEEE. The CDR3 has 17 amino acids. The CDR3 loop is CASSLLGGPAMEETQYF. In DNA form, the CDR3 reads TGTGCCAGCAGCCTCCTGGGGGGGCCTGCCATGGAAGAGACCCAGTACTTC.

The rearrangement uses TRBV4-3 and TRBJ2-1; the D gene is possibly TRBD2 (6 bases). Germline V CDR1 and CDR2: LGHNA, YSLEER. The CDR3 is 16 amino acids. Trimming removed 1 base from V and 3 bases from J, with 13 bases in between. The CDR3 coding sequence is TGCGCCAGCAGCCAAGGGGCGGGGAGGAACTACAATGAGCAGTTCTTC. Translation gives CASSQGAGRNYNEQFF.

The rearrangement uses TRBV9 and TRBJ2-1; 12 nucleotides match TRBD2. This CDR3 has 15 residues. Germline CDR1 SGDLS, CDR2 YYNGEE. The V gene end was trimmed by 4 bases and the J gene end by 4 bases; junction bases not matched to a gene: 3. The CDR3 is CASSFGLAGYNEQFF. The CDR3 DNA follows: TGTGCCAGCAGCTTTGGACTAGCGGGGTACAATGAGCAGTTCTTC.

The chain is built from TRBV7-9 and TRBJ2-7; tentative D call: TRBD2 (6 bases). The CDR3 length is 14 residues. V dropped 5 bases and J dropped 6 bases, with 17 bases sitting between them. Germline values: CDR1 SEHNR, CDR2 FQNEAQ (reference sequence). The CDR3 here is CASSRGLETGEQYF. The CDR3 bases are TGTGCCAGCAGCCGGGGACTGGAAACTGGCGAGCAGTACTTC.

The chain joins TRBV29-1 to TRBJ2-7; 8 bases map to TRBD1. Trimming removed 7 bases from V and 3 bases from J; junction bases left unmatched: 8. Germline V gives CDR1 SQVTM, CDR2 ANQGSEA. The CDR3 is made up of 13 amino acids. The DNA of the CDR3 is TGCAGCGGTGGCAGGGGGCGATTCTACGAGCAGTACTTC. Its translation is CSGGRGRFYEQYF.